Presented here are 13 T cell receptor beta chains from one specimen sequenced in a study of T cell repertoires in cytomegalovirus infection. TCRdb re-called the reads with MiXCR, one entry per CDR3 protein. Of roughly 800,000 distinct CDR3 sequences listed, roughly 28% are singletons. These receptors have no identified antigens. Sequencing used cultured CD8+ T cells from PBMCs, obtained from culture after CMV antigen stimulation. These TCRs come from a human donor in good health (CMV status not recorded). Some clones in this sample may be carry-over from other donors' samples.

The rearrangement joins TRBV7-9 to TRBJ2-1, with a possible D match to TRBD2 (7 bases). CDR1 is SEHNR, CDR2 FQNEAQ, per germline (reference sequence). The V end lost 6 bases, the J end lost 6 bases, and 18 bases lay between the germline ends. The CDR3 spans 15 residues. The CDR3 region has the DNA TGTGCCAGCAGAGGGGGGGGGGGAAACCTCAATGAGCAGTTCTTC. Translated: CASRGGGGNLNEQFF.

This chain uses TRBV14 with TRBJ2-3; D possibly corresponds to TRBD2 (6 bases). V was trimmed by 0 bases and J by 2 bases, leaving 12 bases between them. This CDR3 region has 16 residues. Germline CDR1 and CDR2: SGHDN and FVKESK. This chain's CDR3 is CASSQDRGGTTDTQYF. CDR3 in DNA: TGTGCCAGCAGCCAAGACCGGGGCGGGACCACAGATACGCAGTATTTT.

Points on this clonotype: A single base separates this from a much larger clone, so it may be a read error. V and J are TRBV12-3 or TRBV12-4 and TRBJ1-5; D uncertain. CDR3 size: 13 residues. The CDR3: CASSSAANQRQHF. The CDR3 DNA reads as TGTGCCAGCAGTTCCGCCGCCAATCAGCGCCAGCATTTT.

J is TRBJ1-3 and V is TRBV7-4, with D tentatively TRBD1 (5 bases). This CDR3 has 16 residues. V lost 7 bases, J lost 0 bases, and 16 bases lay in between. Looked up from germline, CDR1 is SGHVT and CDR2 is SQSDAQ. The CDR3 loop is CASTPQDGNSGNTIYF. For the CDR3, the DNA is TGTGCCAGCACCCCACAGGACGGTAACTCTGGAAACACCATATATTTT.

This clonotype occurred a few times. The chain uses TRBV19 and TRBJ1-6; D may be TRBD1 (5 bases). V lost 6 bases, J lost 7 bases, and 13 bases lay in between. CDR1 is LNHDA, CDR2 SQIVND, per germline (reference sequence). This CDR3 region has 14 residues. CDR3 sequence: CASRTAGPNSPLHF. DNA of the CDR3: TGTGCCAGTAGAACGGCAGGGCCCAATTCACCCCTCCACTTT.

DNA of the CDR3: TGTGCCAGCAGCCCCCGACCGATCCCGAACACTGAAGCTTTCTTT. As protein: CASSPRPIPNTEAFF. The chain carries TRBV9 and TRBJ1-1; D gene ambiguous. This CDR3 is 15 amino acids long. Trimming shortened V by 4 bases and J by 1 base, and 14 bases separated the two germline ends. Germline V lookup: CDR1 SGDLS, CDR2 YYNGEE.

This clonotype was recorded many times. The chain recombines TRBV7-2 with TRBJ2-7; tentative D call: TRBD2 (5 bases). The CDR3 runs to 13 residues. V was shortened by 4 bases and J by 3 bases, with 10 bases between the two germline ends. Germline CDR1 reads SGHTA; CDR2 reads FQGNSA. The CDR3: CASSYGVLYEQYF. For the CDR3, the DNA is TGTGCCAGCAGCTACGGGGTTCTCTACGAGCAGTACTTC.

This clonotype was detected only a few times. The J gene is TRBJ2-3, the V gene TRBV5-1; either TRBD1 or TRBD2 may supply D (5 bases each). V lost 6 bases to trimming and J lost 0 bases, with 14 bases between them. This CDR3 has 15 residues. Germline V gene data show CDR1 as SGHRS and CDR2 as YFSETQ. The CDR3 loop is CASTFLGASTDTQYF. CDR3 sequence (DNA): TGCGCCAGCACCTTTCTCGGGGCTAGCACAGATACGCAGTATTTT.

The table lists this clonotype with a few counts. The chain has TRBV11-2 and TRBJ2-3; D unresolved. Trimming pared 1 base from V and 4 bases from J, leaving 21 bases between. The CDR3 spans 18 residues. CDR1 and CDR2 from the germline V gene are SGHAT and FQNNGV. CDR3 region: CASSLVPQPLRAPDTQYF. Written as DNA, the CDR3 is TGTGCCAGCAGCTTAGTTCCCCAGCCCCTTCGGGCACCAGATACGCAGTATTTT.

The J gene is TRBJ1-2, the V gene TRBV7-9, with a weak D call TRBD1 (5 bases). This CDR3 is 15 amino acids long. Germline V gene lookup returns CDR1 SEHNR and CDR2 FQNEAQ (reference sequence). Trimming removed 3 bases from V and 5 bases from J, with 16 bases in between. The CDR3 sequence is CASSFGRGDGYGYTF. The CDR3 DNA reads as TGTGCCAGCAGCTTTGGTAGGGGAGACGGGTATGGCTACACCTTC.

V gene TRBV4-1 combines with J gene TRBJ2-2; TRBD1 matches 8 bases. Germline V gives CDR1 MGHRA, CDR2 YSYEKL. The CDR3 totals 18 residues. J was trimmed by 0 bases and V by 1 base; bases with no gene match: 7. CDR3 coding DNA: TGCGCCAGCAGCCAAGTCGGCCGGACAGGGACGAACACCGGGGAGCTGTTTTTT. It codes for CASSQVGRTGTNTGELFF.

The rearrangement joins TRBV4-1 to TRBJ2-7; TRBD2 matches 8 bases. Germline V CDR1 and CDR2: MGHRA, YSYEKL. With V trimmed by 1 base and J by 7 bases, 9 bases remained unmatched. This CDR3 is 15 amino acids long. The CDR3 spells CASSQGAGGLLEQYF. The CDR3 DNA is TGCGCCAGCAGCCAAGGGGCGGGGGGCCTTCTGGAGCAGTACTTC.

The CDR3 bases are TGTGCCAGCAGTTTATATGGGGGGTTAAACTACAATGAGCAGTTCTTC. It is translated as CASSLYGGLNYNEQFF. This sequence joins TRBV28 and TRBJ2-1; tentative D call: TRBD2 (6 bases). Per the germline V gene, CDR1 is MDHEN and CDR2 is SYDVKM. The V gene lost 1 base and the J gene lost 3 bases, with 13 bases spanning the gap. The CDR3 runs 16 residues.